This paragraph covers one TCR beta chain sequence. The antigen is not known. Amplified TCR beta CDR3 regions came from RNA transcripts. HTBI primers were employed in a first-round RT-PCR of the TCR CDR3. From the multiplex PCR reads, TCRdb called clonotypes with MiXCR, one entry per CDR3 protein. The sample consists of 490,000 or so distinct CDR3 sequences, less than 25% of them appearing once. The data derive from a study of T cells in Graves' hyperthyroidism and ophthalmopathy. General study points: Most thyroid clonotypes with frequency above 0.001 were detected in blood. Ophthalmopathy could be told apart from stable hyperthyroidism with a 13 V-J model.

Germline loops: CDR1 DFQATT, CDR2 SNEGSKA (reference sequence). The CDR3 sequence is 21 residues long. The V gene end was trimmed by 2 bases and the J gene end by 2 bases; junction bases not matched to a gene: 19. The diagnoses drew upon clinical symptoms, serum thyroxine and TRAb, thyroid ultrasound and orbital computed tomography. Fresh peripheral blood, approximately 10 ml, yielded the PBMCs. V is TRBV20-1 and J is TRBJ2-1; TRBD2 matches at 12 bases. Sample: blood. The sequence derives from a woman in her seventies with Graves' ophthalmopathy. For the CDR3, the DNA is TGCAGTGCTAGAACGCTAGCGGGAGGGCCGGCATCAGGGCTAACCTACAATGAGCAGTTCTTC. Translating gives CSARTLAGGPASGLTYNEQFF.